Below are 21 T cell receptor beta chains sequenced from a single sample in a study of T cells in Graves' hyperthyroidism and ophthalmopathy. Authors of the study amplified TCR beta CDR3 regions from RNA transcripts. The TCR CDR3 was amplified in a first-round RT-PCR using the HTBI primer set. Using its own MiXCR run on the multiplex PCR reads, TCRdb lists one record per CDR3 protein. Of under 250,000 distinct CDR3 sequences in the sample, about a sixth were seen once. Sequencing was performed on blood. The receptors come from a woman aged 50 to 60 with Graves' hyperthyroidism.

This clonotype was picked up many times. The rearrangement links TRBV3-1 to TRBJ2-1; D is perhaps TRBD2 (6 bases). The V end lost 4 bases, the J end lost 5 bases, and 12 bases lay between the germline ends. The CDR3 contains 14 residues. Germline V gene sequence: CDR1 LGHDT, CDR2 YNNKEL (reference sequence). The CDR3 sequence is CASSPAAGNNEQFF. Written as DNA, the CDR3 is TGTGCCAGCAGCCCCGCCGCGGGAAACAATGAGCAGTTCTTC.

CDR3 in DNA: TGTGCCACCAAAGGGTTTGGGACAGCAAGTCAGTCAGGCACCGGGGAGCTGTTTTTT. This encodes CATKGFGTASQSGTGELFF. The V and J genes are TRBV15 and TRBJ2-2; 7 bases fit TRBD1. V was pared by 7 bases and J by 4 bases, with 21 bases of the junction left unmatched. Germline CDR1 reads LNHNV; CDR2 reads YYDKDF (reference sequence). CDR3 size: 19 residues.

This clonotype was picked up many times. The genes are TRBV6-1 and TRBJ1-4, with D perhaps TRBD1 (6 bases). The V gene lost 8 bases and the J gene lost 0 bases, with 13 bases spanning the gap. The CDR3 length is 15 residues. The germline gives CDR1 MNHNS, CDR2 SASEGT. The CDR3 DNA reads as TGTGCCAGCGGGGGGCGAACAGCAACTAATGAAAAACTGTTTTTT. It translates to CASGGRTATNEKLFF.

This clonotype has ten or more counts. The chain recombines TRBV6-1 with TRBJ1-5; D uncertain. V lost 2 bases and J 6 bases, leaving 17 bases between the germline ends. Germline V CDR1 and CDR2: MNHNS, SASEGT. The CDR3 runs to 16 residues. The CDR3: CASSELAGVSVQPQHF. Here the CDR3 DNA reads TGTGCCAGCAGTGAACTGGCAGGCGTCTCTGTTCAGCCCCAGCATTTT.

This clonotype was counted ten times or more. The CDR3 reads CSARGTTRNNEQFF. CDR3 in DNA: TGCAGTGCTAGAGGGACTACTAGAAACAATGAGCAGTTCTTC. V usage is TRBV20-1 and J usage is TRBJ2-1, with D possibly matching TRBD2 (6 bases). Trimming pared 1 base from V and 5 bases from J, leaving 12 bases between. The CDR3 runs 14 residues. Germline values: CDR1 DFQATT, CDR2 SNEGSKA (reference sequence).

This clonotype was detected a few times. The chain recombines TRBV4-2 with TRBJ1-2; D unresolved. The CDR3 is made up of 14 amino acids. Germline V gene sequence: CDR1 LGHNA, CDR2 YNFKEQ. V lost 0 bases, J lost 8 bases, and 13 bases lay in between. The DNA for the CDR3 is TGTGCCAGCAGCCAAGATGCGGAACTTCGGGGCTACACCTTC. This gives the protein CASSQDAELRGYTF.

Ten or more counts support this clonotype. J is TRBJ2-1 and V is TRBV7-2; 9 bases align to TRBD2. The trim removed 5 bases at V and 4 bases at J, leaving 9 bases unmatched. Germline V lookup: CDR1 SGHTA, CDR2 FQGNSA. This CDR3 spans 16 amino acids. This chain's CDR3 is CASSTTGTSLYNEQFF. The DNA of the CDR3 is TGTGCCAGCAGCACTACCGGGACTAGCCTTTACAATGAGCAGTTCTTC.

This clonotype was seen ten or more times. The chain uses TRBV10-2 and TRBJ2-1, with TRBD2 identical over 7 bases. From germline, CDR1 is WSHSY and CDR2 SAAADI. This CDR3 is built from 17 residues. V dropped 4 bases and J dropped 5; count of bases not matched to a gene: 14. Written as DNA, the CDR3 is TGCGCCAGCAGTGTTGATCGGGGGGAGGTTCCAAACAATGAGCAGTTCTTC. Residues: CASSVDRGEVPNNEQFF.

This clonotype was recorded many times. The CDR3 reads CASSLAVPGTSGYSGANVLTF. The DNA for the CDR3 is TGTGCCAGCAGTTTAGCCGTTCCCGGGACTAGCGGTTACTCTGGGGCCAACGTCCTGACTTTC. V and J are TRBV12-3 or TRBV12-4 and TRBJ2-6; the match to TRBD2 covers 11 bases. Trimming took 0 bases from V and 0 from J; bases not matched to a gene: 10. CDR3 length: 21 amino acids.

This chain connects TRBV5-1 to TRBJ2-1; maybe TRBD2 (6 bases). The V gene's germline CDR1 is SGHRS and CDR2 YFSETQ. The V end lost 4 bases, the J end lost 5 bases, and 13 bases lay between the germline ends. The CDR3 runs 14 residues. The chain's CDR3 is CASSIGLLDNEQFF. DNA of the CDR3: TGCGCCAGCAGCATAGGACTACTCGACAATGAGCAGTTCTTC.

This clonotype has ten or more counts. The chain employs TRBV6-1 and TRBJ1-2, with 10 nucleotides matching TRBD1. The V and J ends lost 5 bases and 2 bases, in that order; junction bases with no gene match: 8. Looked up from germline, CDR1 is MNHNS and CDR2 is SASEGT. This CDR3 region has 16 residues. CDR3 coding DNA: TGTGCCAGCAGTCAAACCGGGACAGGGGTGAACTATGGCTACACCTTC. It codes for CASSQTGTGVNYGYTF.

V gene TRBV6-1 combines with J gene TRBJ2-5, with TRBD1 matching 8 bases. The ends lost 4 bases at V and 5 bases at J; junction bases unmatched: 12. The CDR3 spans 16 residues. Looked up from germline, CDR1 is MNHNS and CDR2 is SASEGT. CDR3 sequence: CASSGRRTGSVETQYF. The CDR3 DNA reads TGTGCCAGCAGTGGAAGGCGGACAGGGAGCGTGGAGACCCAGTACTTC.

The chain couples TRBV6-4 to TRBJ1-6; the D is unclear. This CDR3 region has 13 residues. The V gene lost 3 bases and the J gene lost 5 bases, with 5 bases spanning the gap. The germline V gene encodes CDR1 MRHNA and CDR2 SNTAGT. This CDR3 reads CASSETDNSPLHF. For the CDR3, the DNA is TGTGCCAGCAGTGAAACGGATAATTCACCCCTCCACTTT.

The chain links TRBV6-5 to TRBJ1-2, with D unresolved. CDR1 and CDR2 (germline): MNHEY, SVGAGI. This CDR3 comprises 15 residues. Trimming took 0 bases from V and 7 from J, leaving 15 bases between them. The CDR3 loop is CASSYSAPDFFGYTF. In nucleotides, the CDR3 is TGTGCCAGCAGTTACTCGGCGCCGGACTTTTTTGGCTACACCTTC.

V and J are TRBV19 and TRBJ1-5, with 8 bases aligning to TRBD1. Per germline, CDR1 LNHDA and CDR2 SQIVND (reference sequence). The V and J ends lost 7 bases and 0 bases, in that order; junction bases with no gene match: 14. The CDR3 extends over 18 amino acids. The CDR3 reads CASKFGQGMINSNQPQHF. The CDR3 nucleotides are TGTGCCAGTAAGTTTGGACAGGGTATGATTAATAGCAATCAGCCCCAGCATTTT.

This clonotype was detected a few times. The gene calls are TRBV5-5 and TRBJ2-1, with 12 bases aligning to TRBD1. Germline assignment: CDR1 SGHKS and CDR2 YYEKEE (reference sequence). The CDR3 runs to 16 residues. The V gene end was trimmed by 0 bases and the J gene end by 7 bases; junction bases not matched to a gene: 5. CDR3 sequence (DNA): TGTGCCAGCAGCTTGGCGGGACAGGGGGCTGGGAATGAGCAGTTCTTC. This gives the protein CASSLAGQGAGNEQFF.

This clonotype occurred many times. The chain recombines TRBV20-1 with TRBJ2-2; 9 nucleotides line up with TRBD2. The V gene's germline CDR1 is DFQATT and CDR2 SNEGSKA (reference sequence). The J segment lost 4 bases and the V segment lost 6 bases, leaving 12 bases of the junction unmatched. This CDR3 is 16 amino acids long. The CDR3 loop is CSAMSGASGATGELFF. The CDR3 bases are TGCAGTGCCATGAGCGGGGCTAGCGGGGCCACCGGGGAGCTGTTTTTT.

The genes are TRBV7-2 and TRBJ1-2; 10 bases line up with TRBD1. Germline V gene lookup returns CDR1 SGHTA and CDR2 FQGNSA. CDR3 length equals 16 residues. The V and J ends lost 1 base and 8 bases, in that order; junction bases with no gene match: 10. The chain's CDR3 is CASSLDLRDRGFGYTF. The CDR3 nucleotides are TGTGCCAGCAGCTTAGACCTCCGGGACAGGGGCTTCGGCTACACCTTC.

This clonotype was found many times. The rearrangement uses TRBV11-2 and TRBJ2-7; the D gene is possibly TRBD2 (5 bases). The CDR3 sequence is 13 residues long. Trimming left V 4 bases short and J 1 base short, with 8 bases between. The germline CDR1 and CDR2 sequences are SGHAT and FQNNGV. CDR3 protein: CASSSRGSYEQYF. The CDR3 DNA sequence: TGTGCCAGCAGCTCACGGGGATCCTACGAGCAGTACTTC.

This clonotype was observed at least ten times. V usage is TRBV12-3 or TRBV12-4 and J usage is TRBJ1-2; D unresolved. With 3 bases removed from V and 5 bases from J, the gap between germline ends came to 13 bases. The CDR3 runs to 14 residues. CDR3 sequence: CASSFKSGGYGYTF. CDR3 bases: TGTGCCAGCAGTTTTAAGTCGGGCGGATATGGCTACACCTTC.

The table lists this clonotype with many counts. The chain combines TRBV6-1 with TRBJ1-2; D is undetermined. Germline lookup yields CDR1 MNHNS and CDR2 SASEGT. The CDR3 runs 20 residues. The V and J ends lost 4 bases and 2 bases respectively, with 29 bases between them. This chain's CDR3 is CASSGINGPVGGRYNYGYTF. As DNA, the CDR3 is TGTGCCAGCAGTGGGATTAACGGGCCGGTAGGCGGTCGTTACAACTATGGCTACACCTTC.